The subject of this entry is one T cell receptor beta chain. Its matching antigen is unknown. Measured with immunoSEQ multiplex PCR; TCRdb has only the in-frame clones, and not every one. The sample carries some 110,000 clones, approximately 80% recorded once. This sample was included in a study of radiotherapy plus CTLA-4 blockade in lung cancer. In the study overall: Of all patients, around 18% responded objectively and about 34% showed disease control.

Whole-study results and caveats: There was expansion of tumor-derived TCR clones in blood after radiotherapy plus ipilimumab. Reportedly, early blood T cell clone dynamics best predicted response, with interferon-beta.

V lost 0 bases and J lost 0; bases outside the gene matches: 1. Per germline, CDR1 MNHEY and CDR2 SMNVEV (reference sequence). The CDR3 is 17 residues long. The sequenced sample was peripheral blood, obtained from a patient treated with radiotherapy plus ipilimumab. The sequence was obtained from a human donor with non-small cell lung cancer that progressed on radiotherapy plus ipilimumab. Some clones in this sample may be carry-over from other donors' samples. This chain joins TRBV27 and TRBJ2-3; 12 nucleotides match TRBD2. The CDR3 is CASSLSGLAGSTDTQYF. CDR3 in DNA: TGTGCCAGCAGTTTATCGGGACTAGCGGGTAGCACAGATACGCAGTATTTT.